This T cell receptor (beta chain) is from a study of T-cell reconstitution after alpha-beta-depleted transplantation in children. This clonotype occurred many times. A read error may account for a junction end that differs from germline. The CDR3 is 15 residues long. The germline gives CDR1 SGHRS, CDR2 YFSETQ. Unique molecular identifiers tagged the TCRbeta library. TCRdb ran MiXCR on the PCR reads and lists one entry per CDR3 protein. The repertoire consists of under 450,000 distinct CDR3 sequences, with 15% to 20% occurring once and the leading ten covering around 30%. The specimen comprised PBMCs, mostly from graft donor cells, sampled 360 days after TCRalphabeta/CD19-depleted stem cell transplant. This chain links TRBV5-1 with TRBJ2-1; perhaps TRBD1 as D (6 bases). The source is a boy less than two years old who had a stem cell transplant for Wiskott-Aldrich syndrome, so the T cells may come from the graft donor. CDR3 nucleotide sequence: TGTGCCAGCAGCTTAGACAGGAGCTCCTACAATGAGCAGTTCTTC. This gives the protein CASSLDRSSYNEQFF.